A selection of T cell receptor beta chains follows, all from one sample in a study of human T cells and chemical hapten exposure. TCRdb redid the calling of the 5' RACE reads with MiXCR, one entry per CDR3 protein. This sample has 150,000 or so distinct CDR3 sequences, with 4.1% found just once. These TCRs come from a female donor in good health. CDR3s include the opening cysteine and the closing phenylalanine or tryptophan. The order of the fields is V gene, CDR3 protein.

TRBV12-3/TRBV12-4	CASSDPRGLAGGTQYF
TRBV20-1	CSAGAGGFPNEQFF
TRBV18	CASSPPKGGNTIYF
TRBV27	CASSLRGWDRVRETQYF
TRBV4-2	CASSSGGHNEQFF
TRBV12-3/TRBV12-4	CASSWGQGTGELFF
TRBV7-8	CASSLRIAGGADTQYF
TRBV6-6	CASSPPGMREKLFF
TRBV7-3	CASSTGQGGELFF
TRBV4-2	CASSQTIGTGGDEQYF
TRBV3-1	CASSPGAVDTQYF
TRBV6-6	CASSANRGRAPGEQFF
TRBV20-1	CSAVDREAFF
TRBV7-2	CASSPPWAVPSGYYEQYF
TRBV11-2	CASSSQGAPGYGYTF
TRBV12-3/TRBV12-4	CASRQYNEQFF
TRBV28	CASSSTGTVNTEAFF
TRBV23-1	CASSHLLGNTEAFF
TRBV20-1	CSAPDGGRGLYEQYF
TRBV5-4	CASSPGGGGNEKLFF
TRBV29-1	CSVRTGADTQYF
TRBV5-5	CASSYGTGVNIQYF
TRBV12-3/TRBV12-4	CASSFRGQGSYLEQFF
TRBV6-5	CASRPDSPTNEKLFF
TRBV15	CATSRERDGAYEQYF
TRBV5-1	CASSSSGTNSYNEQFF
TRBV9	CASSAWTVYGELFF
TRBV7-3	CASSLSGTRYNEQFF
TRBV25-1	CASSVTGRRTEAFF
TRBV12-3/TRBV12-4	CASSFVGGNTEAFF
TRBV19	CASSTLLATTGELFF
TRBV5-1	CASSLPGQDGYTF
TRBV24-1	CATSDRGSADTQYF
TRBV11-1	CASSSGTGGQSSYNEQFF
TRBV4-2	CASSQVPIAPEFSGNTIYF
TRBV12-3/TRBV12-4	CASTLRSLNSPLHF
TRBV27	CASRPTYGDPGRYEQYF
TRBV12-3/TRBV12-4	CASSPGGGTQYF
TRBV4-2	CASSQGPTSGGTDTQYF
TRBV10-3	CAISGRGQLGNEQFF
TRBV29-1	CSVEVGGGYPGELFF
TRBV21-1	CASSSLLGLSYREQYF
TRBV7-9	CASSLGEKGGYTF
TRBV5-1	CASSLAGDRASEQFF
TRBV7-9	CASSLAPRQARDEQFF
TRBV4-2	CASSQRVGAGQGSGNTIYF
TRBV25-1	CASTPTGVKNIQYF